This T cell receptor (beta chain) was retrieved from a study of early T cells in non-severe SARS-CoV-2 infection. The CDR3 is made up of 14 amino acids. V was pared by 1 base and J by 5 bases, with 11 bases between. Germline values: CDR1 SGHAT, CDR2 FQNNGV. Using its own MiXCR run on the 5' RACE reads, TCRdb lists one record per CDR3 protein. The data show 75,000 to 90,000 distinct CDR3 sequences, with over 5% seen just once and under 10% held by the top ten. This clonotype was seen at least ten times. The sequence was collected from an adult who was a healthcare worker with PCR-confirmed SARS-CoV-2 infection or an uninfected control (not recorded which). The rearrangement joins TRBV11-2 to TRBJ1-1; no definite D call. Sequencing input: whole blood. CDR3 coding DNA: TGTGCCAGCAGCTTAGGAGGACGGGTGACTGAAGCTTTCTTT. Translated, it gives CASSLGGRVTEAFF.